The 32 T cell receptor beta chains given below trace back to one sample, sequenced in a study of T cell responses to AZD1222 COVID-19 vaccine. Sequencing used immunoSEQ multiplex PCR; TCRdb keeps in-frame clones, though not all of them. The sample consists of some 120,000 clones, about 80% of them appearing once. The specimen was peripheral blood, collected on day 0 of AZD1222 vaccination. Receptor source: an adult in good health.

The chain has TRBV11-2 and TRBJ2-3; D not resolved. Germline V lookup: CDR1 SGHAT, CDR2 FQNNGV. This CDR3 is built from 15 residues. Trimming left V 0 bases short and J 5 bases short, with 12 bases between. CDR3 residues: CASSLDLVQLDTQYF. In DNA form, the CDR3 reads TGTGCCAGCAGCTTAGATCTAGTCCAGCTAGATACGCAGTATTTT.

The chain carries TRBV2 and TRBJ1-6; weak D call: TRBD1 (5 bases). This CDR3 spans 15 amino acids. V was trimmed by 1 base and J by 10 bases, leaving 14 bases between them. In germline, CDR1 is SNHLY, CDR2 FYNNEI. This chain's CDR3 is CASSEGQTARSPLHF. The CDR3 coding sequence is TGTGCCAGCAGTGAAGGACAGACCGCCAGGTCACCCCTCCACTTT.

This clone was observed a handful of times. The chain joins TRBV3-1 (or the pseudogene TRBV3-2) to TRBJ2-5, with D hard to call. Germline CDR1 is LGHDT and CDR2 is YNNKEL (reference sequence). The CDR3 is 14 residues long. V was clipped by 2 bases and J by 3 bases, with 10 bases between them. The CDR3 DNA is TGTGCCAGCAGCCAACGGCCGGGTGAAGAGACCCAGTACTTC. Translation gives CASSQRPGEETQYF.

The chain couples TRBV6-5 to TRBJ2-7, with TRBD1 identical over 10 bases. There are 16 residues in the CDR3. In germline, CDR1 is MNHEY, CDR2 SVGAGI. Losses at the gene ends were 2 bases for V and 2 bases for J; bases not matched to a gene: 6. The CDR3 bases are TGTGCCAGCAGTTACCCCGGACAGGGGGTGCCCTACGAGCAGTACTTC. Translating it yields CASSYPGQGVPYEQYF.

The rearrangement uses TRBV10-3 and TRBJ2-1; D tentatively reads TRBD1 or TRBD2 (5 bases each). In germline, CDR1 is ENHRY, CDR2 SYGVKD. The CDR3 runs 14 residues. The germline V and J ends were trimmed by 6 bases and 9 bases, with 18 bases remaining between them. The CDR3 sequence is CAISQDIGRGEQFF. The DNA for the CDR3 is TGTGCCATCAGCCAGGACATAGGACGGGGTGAGCAGTTCTTC.

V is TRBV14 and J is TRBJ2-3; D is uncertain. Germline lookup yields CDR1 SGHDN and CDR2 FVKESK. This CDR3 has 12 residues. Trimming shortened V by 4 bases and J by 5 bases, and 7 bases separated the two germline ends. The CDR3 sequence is CASSLYGDTQYF. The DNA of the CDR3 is TGTGCCAGCAGCCTCTACGGAGATACGCAGTATTTT.

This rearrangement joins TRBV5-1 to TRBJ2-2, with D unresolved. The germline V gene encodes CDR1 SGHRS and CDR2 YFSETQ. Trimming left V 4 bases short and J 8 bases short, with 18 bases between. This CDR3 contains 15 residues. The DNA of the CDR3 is TGCGCCAGCAGCCCGGGCGAGCCCGCTGCTGGGGAGCTGTTTTTT. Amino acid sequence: CASSPGEPAAGELFF.

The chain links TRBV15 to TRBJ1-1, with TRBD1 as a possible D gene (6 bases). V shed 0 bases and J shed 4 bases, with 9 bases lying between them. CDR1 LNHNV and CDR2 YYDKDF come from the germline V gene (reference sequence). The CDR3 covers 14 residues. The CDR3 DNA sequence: TGTGCCACCAGCAGAGAGGGCAGGGGCACTGAAGCTTTCTTT. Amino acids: CATSREGRGTEAFF. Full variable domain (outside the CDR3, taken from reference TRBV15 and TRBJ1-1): DAMVIQNPRYQVTQFGKPVTLSCSQTLNHNVMYWYQQKSSQAPKLLFHYYDKDFNNEADTPDNFQSRRPNTSFCFLDIRSPGLGDTAMYLCATSREGRGTEAFFGQGTRLTVV.

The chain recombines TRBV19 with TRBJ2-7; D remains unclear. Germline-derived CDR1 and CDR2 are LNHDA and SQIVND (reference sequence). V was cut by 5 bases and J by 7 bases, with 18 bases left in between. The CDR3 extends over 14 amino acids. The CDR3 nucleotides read TGTGCCAGTAGTCCTAGGGCCCTTTCGGTGGAGCAGTACTTC. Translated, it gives CASSPRALSVEQYF.

In nucleotides, the CDR3 is TGTGCCATCAGTGAGTCGCAGACCGGGGAGCTGTTTTTT. It codes for CAISESQTGELFF. The gene calls are TRBV10-3 and TRBJ2-2; D unresolved. The V end lost 0 bases, the J end lost 5 bases, and 4 bases lay between the germline ends. CDR3 size: 13 residues. Germline V gives CDR1 ENHRY, CDR2 SYGVKD.

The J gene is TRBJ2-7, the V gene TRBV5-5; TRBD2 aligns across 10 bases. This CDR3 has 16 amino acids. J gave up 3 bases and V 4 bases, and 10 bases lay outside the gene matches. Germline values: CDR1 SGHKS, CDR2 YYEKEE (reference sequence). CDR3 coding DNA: TGTGCCAGCAGCCGAGGTGGTAGCGGGGGGCACTACGAGCAGTACTTC. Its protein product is CASSRGGSGGHYEQYF.

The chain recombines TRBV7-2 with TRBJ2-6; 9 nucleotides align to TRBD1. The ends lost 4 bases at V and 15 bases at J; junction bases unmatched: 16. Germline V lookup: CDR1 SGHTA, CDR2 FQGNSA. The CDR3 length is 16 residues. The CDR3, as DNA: TGTGCCAGCAGCTATTCCGGGACAGGGACTTCCAGGGGCCTGACTTTC. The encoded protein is CASSYSGTGTSRGLTF.

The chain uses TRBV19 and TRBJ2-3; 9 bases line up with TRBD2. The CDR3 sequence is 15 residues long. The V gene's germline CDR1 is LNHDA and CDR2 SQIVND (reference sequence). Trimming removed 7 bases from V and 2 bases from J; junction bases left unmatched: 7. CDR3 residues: CASTPGTSLTDTQYF. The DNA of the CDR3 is TGTGCCAGTACCCCCGGGACTAGCCTCACAGATACGCAGTATTTT.

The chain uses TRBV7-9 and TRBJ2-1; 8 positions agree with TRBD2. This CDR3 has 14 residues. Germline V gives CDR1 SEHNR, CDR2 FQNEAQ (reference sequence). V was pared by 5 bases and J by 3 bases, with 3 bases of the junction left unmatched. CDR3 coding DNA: TGTGCCAGCAGCCCCGCGGGGGGCTACAATGAGCAGTTCTTC. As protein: CASSPAGGYNEQFF.

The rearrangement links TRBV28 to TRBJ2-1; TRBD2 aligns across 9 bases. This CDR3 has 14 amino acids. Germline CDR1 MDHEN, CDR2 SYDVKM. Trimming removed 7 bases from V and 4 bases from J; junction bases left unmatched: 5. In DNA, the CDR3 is TGTGCCAGCATCGGGCGGGAGGGATACAATGAGCAGTTCTTC. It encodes CASIGREGYNEQFF.

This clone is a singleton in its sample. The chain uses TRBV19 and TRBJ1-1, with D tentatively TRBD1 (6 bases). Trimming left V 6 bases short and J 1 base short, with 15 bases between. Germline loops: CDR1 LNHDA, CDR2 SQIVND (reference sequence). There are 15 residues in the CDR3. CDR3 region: CASSYGTSRNTEAFF. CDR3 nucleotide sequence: TGTGCCAGTAGCTATGGGACATCAAGGAACACTGAAGCTTTCTTT.

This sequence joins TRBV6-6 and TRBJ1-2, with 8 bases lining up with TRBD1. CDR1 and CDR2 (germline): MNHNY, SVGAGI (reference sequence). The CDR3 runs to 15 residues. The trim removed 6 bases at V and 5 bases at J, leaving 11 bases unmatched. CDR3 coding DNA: TGTGCCAGCAGCGGAACAGGGGGTTCCCGTTATGGCTACACCTTC. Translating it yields CASSGTGGSRYGYTF.

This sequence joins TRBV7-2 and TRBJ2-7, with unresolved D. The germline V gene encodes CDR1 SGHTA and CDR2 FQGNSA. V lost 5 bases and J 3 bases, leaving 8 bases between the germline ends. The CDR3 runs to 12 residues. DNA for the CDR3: TGTGCCAGCAGCGTTAACAGCTACGAGCAGTACTTC. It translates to CASSVNSYEQYF.

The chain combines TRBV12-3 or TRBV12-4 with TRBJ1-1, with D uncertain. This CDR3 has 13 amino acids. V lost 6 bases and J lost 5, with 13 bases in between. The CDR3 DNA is TGTGCCAGCAGCCCTGGCGTAAGGACTGAAGCTTTCTTT. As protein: CASSPGVRTEAFF.

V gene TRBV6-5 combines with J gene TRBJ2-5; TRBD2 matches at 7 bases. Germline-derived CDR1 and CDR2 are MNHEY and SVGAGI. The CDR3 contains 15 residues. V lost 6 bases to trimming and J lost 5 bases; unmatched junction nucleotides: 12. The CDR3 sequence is CASSLGRGRAETQYF. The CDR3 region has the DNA TGTGCCAGCAGCCTGGGGAGGGGTCGGGCGGAGACCCAGTACTTC.

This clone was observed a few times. The CDR3 DNA reads as TGTGCCAGCAGCCAAACCCCGGGACAGGGTTTTTACGAGCAGTACTTC. Its protein is CASSQTPGQGFYEQYF. This sequence joins TRBV3-1 (or the pseudogene TRBV3-2) and TRBJ2-7, with 9 bases identical to TRBD1. The germline gives CDR1 LGHDT, CDR2 YNNKEL (reference sequence). CDR3 length equals 16 residues. J was trimmed by 4 bases and V by 2 bases; bases with no gene match: 9.

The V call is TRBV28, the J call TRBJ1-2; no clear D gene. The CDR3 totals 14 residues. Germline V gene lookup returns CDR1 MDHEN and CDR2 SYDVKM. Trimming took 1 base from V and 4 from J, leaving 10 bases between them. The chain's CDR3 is CASSLLGILYGYTF. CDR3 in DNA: TGTGCCAGCAGTTTATTGGGTATCCTCTATGGCTACACCTTC.

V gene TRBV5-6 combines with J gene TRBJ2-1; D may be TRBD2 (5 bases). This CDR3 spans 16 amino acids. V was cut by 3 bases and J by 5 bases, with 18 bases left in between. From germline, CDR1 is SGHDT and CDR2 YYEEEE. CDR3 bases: TGTGCCAGCAGCTGGGAAAGAGGGCTGGCCCACAATGAGCAGTTCTTC. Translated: CASSWERGLAHNEQFF.

DNA for the CDR3: TGTGCCAGCAGTTTATCCATACTCTACGAGCAGTACTTC. Amino acids: CASSLSILYEQYF. This sequence joins TRBV28 and TRBJ2-7; the D is unclear. Germline CDR1 and CDR2: MDHEN and SYDVKM. V shed 1 base and J shed 3 bases, with 7 bases lying between them. CDR3 size: 13 residues.

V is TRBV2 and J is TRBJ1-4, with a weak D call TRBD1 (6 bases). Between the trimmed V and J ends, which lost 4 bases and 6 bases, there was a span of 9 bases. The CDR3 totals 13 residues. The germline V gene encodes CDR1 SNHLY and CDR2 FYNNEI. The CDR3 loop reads CASSVQGHEKLFF. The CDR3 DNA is TGTGCCAGCAGTGTACAGGGCCATGAAAAACTGTTTTTT.

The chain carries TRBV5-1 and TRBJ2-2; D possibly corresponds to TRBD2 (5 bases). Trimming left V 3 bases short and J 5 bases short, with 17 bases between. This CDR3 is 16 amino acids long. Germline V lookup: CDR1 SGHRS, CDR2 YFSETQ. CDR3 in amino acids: CASSSLWSRGTGELFF. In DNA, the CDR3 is TGCGCCAGCAGCTCCTTGTGGTCCAGAGGGACCGGGGAGCTGTTTTTT.

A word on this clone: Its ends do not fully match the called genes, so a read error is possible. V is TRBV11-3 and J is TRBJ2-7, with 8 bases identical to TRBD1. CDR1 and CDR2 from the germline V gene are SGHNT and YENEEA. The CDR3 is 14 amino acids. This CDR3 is CASSPGQVNYGQYF. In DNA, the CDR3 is TGTGCCAGCAGCCCGGGACAGGTGAACTACGGGCAGTACTTC.

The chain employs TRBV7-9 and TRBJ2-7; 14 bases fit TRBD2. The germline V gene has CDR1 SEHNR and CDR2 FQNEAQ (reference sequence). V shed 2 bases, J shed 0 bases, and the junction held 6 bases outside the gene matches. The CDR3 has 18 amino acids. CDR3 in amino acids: CASSLRLAGGGNSYEQYF. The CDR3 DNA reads TGTGCCAGCAGCTTACGACTAGCGGGAGGGGGTAACTCCTACGAGCAGTACTTC.

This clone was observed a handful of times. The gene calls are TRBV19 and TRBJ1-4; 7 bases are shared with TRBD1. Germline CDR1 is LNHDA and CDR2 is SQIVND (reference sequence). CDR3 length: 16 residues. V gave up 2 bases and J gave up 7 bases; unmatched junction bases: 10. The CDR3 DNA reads TGTGCCAGTAGTATAAGTGCTGAGGGGGCACGTGAAAAACTGTTTTTT. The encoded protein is CASSISAEGAREKLFF.

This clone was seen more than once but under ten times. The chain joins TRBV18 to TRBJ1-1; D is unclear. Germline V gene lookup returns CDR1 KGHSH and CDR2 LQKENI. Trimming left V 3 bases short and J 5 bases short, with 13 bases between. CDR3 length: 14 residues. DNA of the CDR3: TGTGCCAGCTCACCTATTGCGGGTGATACTGAAGCTTTCTTT. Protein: CASSPIAGDTEAFF.

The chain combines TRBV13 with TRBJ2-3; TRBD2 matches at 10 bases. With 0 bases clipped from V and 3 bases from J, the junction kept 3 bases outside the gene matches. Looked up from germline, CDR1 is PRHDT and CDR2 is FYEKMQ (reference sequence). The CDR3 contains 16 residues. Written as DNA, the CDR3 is TGTGCCAGCAGCTTAGGAGCGGGGGGGTGGACAGATACGCAGTATTTT. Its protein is CASSLGAGGWTDTQYF.

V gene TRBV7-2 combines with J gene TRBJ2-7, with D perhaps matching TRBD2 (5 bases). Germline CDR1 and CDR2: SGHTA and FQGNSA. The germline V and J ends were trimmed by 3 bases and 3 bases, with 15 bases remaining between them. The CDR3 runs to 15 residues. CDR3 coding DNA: TGTGCCAGCAGCTTTCAGGCTAGCACGGACTACGAGCAGTACTTC. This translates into CASSFQASTDYEQYF.